These 9 T cell receptor beta chains originate from one sample sequenced in a study of blood T cell repertoires in COVID-19. Sequencing was performed with immunoSEQ multiplex PCR; in TCRdb, only in-frame clones are kept and a portion is missing. This sample has 110,000 or so clones, with approximately 90% found just once. Sequencing was carried out using peripheral blood. These TCRs come from a woman aged 50 to 65 with acute or convalescent COVID-19.

The chain carries TRBV19 and TRBJ2-1; TRBD1 matches 10 bases. Germline V gene sequence: CDR1 LNHDA, CDR2 SQIVND (reference sequence). V lost 11 bases to trimming and J lost 6 bases; unmatched junction nucleotides: 13. CDR3 length equals 15 residues. This CDR3 is CASGSRDRGFNEQFF. The CDR3 region has the DNA TGTGCCTCTGGGAGCAGGGACAGGGGTTTCAATGAGCAGTTCTTC.

This sequence joins TRBV14 and TRBJ2-5, with D tentatively TRBD1 (5 bases). Germline V lookup: CDR1 SGHDN, CDR2 FVKESK. The CDR3 spans 15 residues. V shed 2 bases and J shed 2 bases, with 12 bases lying between them. CDR3 residues: CASSQNMGRQETQYF. In nucleotides, the CDR3 is TGTGCCAGCAGCCAAAATATGGGGCGGCAAGAGACCCAGTACTTC.

CDR3 sequence (DNA): TGTGCCTGGAGTGGTTGGAGCGGGAAGGGCGGAGAGACCCAGTACTTC. Its protein product is CAWSGWSGKGGETQYF. The chain has TRBV30 and TRBJ2-5; 7 positions agree with TRBD2. V lost 1 base and J lost 4; bases outside the gene matches: 12. The CDR3 is 16 amino acids. CDR1 GTSNPN and CDR2 SVGIG come from the germline V gene (reference sequence).

The chain combines TRBV4-1 with TRBJ1-4; D remains ambiguous. The germline V gene has CDR1 MGHRA and CDR2 YSYEKL. The ends were cut back, 4 bases at V and 6 bases at J, with 18 bases in the middle. This CDR3 spans 16 amino acids. CDR3 sequence (DNA): TGCGCCAGCAGCCGAAGAGAGACTTTAAATTATGAAAAACTGTTTTTT. Translation: CASSRRETLNYEKLFF.

The chain joins TRBV19 to TRBJ1-5, with TRBD1 as a possible D gene (5 bases). Germline CDR1 reads LNHDA; CDR2 reads SQIVND (reference sequence). This CDR3 has 13 amino acids. The V and J ends lost 7 bases and 3 bases respectively, with 10 bases between them. For the CDR3, the DNA is TGTGCCAGTAAGGGCAGGGACAATCAGCCCCAGCATTTT. This translates into CASKGRDNQPQHF.

The CDR3: CAISERQGRNQPQHF. CDR3 in DNA: TGTGCCATCAGTGAGCGGCAGGGTCGCAATCAGCCCCAGCATTTT. The rearrangement uses TRBV10-3 and TRBJ1-5; D may be TRBD1 (5 bases). The CDR3 extends over 15 amino acids. V lost 2 bases, J lost 2 bases, and 10 bases lay in between. Germline CDR1 ENHRY, CDR2 SYGVKD.

The V and J genes are TRBV11-1 and TRBJ2-7; 9 bases agree with TRBD1. After removal of 0 bases from V and 6 bases from J, the junction contained 6 bases not matched to a gene. The CDR3 contains 15 residues. Germline V CDR1 and CDR2: SGHAT, FQDESV (reference sequence). In nucleotides, the CDR3 is TGTGCCAGCAGCTTAGCTGGACAGGGGAAGGGCGAGCAGTACTTC. It is translated as CASSLAGQGKGEQYF.

As DNA, the CDR3 is TGTGCCAGCACCGTAATAGCGGGGAACACAGATACGCAGTATTTT. It yields the protein CASTVIAGNTDTQYF. V is TRBV5-6 and J is TRBJ2-3, with TRBD2 matching 8 bases. With V trimmed by 6 bases and J by 2 bases, 8 bases remained unmatched. The CDR3 loop spans 15 amino acids. Germline CDR1 reads SGHDT; CDR2 reads YYEEEE.

V and J are TRBV7-6 and TRBJ2-3, with 9 positions matching TRBD2. Germline V CDR1 and CDR2: SGHVS, FNYEAQ. V lost 5 bases, J lost 2 bases, and 11 bases stayed unmatched. The CDR3 spans 17 residues. DNA for the CDR3: TGTGCCAGCAGCCCCGAGGAACCTAGCGGGGCCACAGATACGCAGTATTTT. Amino acid sequence: CASSPEEPSGATDTQYF. The full variable domain, with the rest looked up from reference TRBV7-6 and TRBJ2-3, is GAGVSQSPRYKVTKRGQDVALRCDPISGHVSLYWYRQALGQGPEFLTYFNYEAQQDKSGLPNDRFSAERPEGSISTLTIQRTEQRDSAMYRCASSPEEPSGATDTQYFGPGTRLTVL.